Reported below is one T cell receptor beta chain. This entry comes from a study of T cell clones after liver transplantation. Study background: In this trial, immunosuppression withdrawal was attempted within 2 years of liver transplant. A pre-transplant mixed lymphocyte reaction with TCRbeta sequencing defined graft-donor-reactive clones followed in post-transplant blood. Three of the eight recipients were HCV-positive; the rest had non-autoimmune, non-viral transplant indications.

The germline V gene has CDR1 SGDLS and CDR2 YYNGEE. V was pared by 4 bases and J by 7 bases, with 7 bases of the junction left unmatched. The CDR3 contains 14 residues. CD3+CD4+ and CD3+CD8+ cells were FACS-sorted from thawed unstimulated PBMCs. Here immunoSEQ multiplex PCR was the method, and the copy in TCRdb shows in-frame clones only, minus some. The table shows 68,000 or so clones, with roughly 92% occurring only once. The rearrangement joins TRBV9 to TRBJ2-5; 10 nucleotides match TRBD2. The receptor comes from a human patient who received a liver transplant. The T cells may come from the graft donor. This specimen consisted of CD4+ T cells from blood, obtained around 25 months after liver transplant. CDR3 bases: TGTGCCAGCAGCTCCACTAGCGGGATGGGGACCCAGTACTTC. Residues: CASSSTSGMGTQYF.